The clone carrying this T cell receptor (beta chain) was seen a handful of times. Its antigen is unknown. The donors formed part of the approximately 130-subject validation cohort, distinct from the roughly 660-subject first cohort. Produced via immunoSEQ multiplex PCR; TCRdb's table is partial and in-frame only. The sample includes about 120,000 clones, approximately 90% seen only once; the top ten take roughly 6%. The source of the sample is a study of cytomegalovirus exposure and HLA in healthy donors. General study points: There were three CMV-associated chains whose specificity for CMV antigens was confirmed in vitro. The authors listed around 150 TCR beta chains as cytomegalovirus-associated. As was reported, the classifier diagnosed cytomegalovirus status with high specificity and sensitivity.

CDR1 and CDR2 (germline): SGHVS, FQNEAQ. The germline V and J ends were trimmed by 6 bases and 1 base, with 9 bases remaining between them. This CDR3 contains 13 residues. Sample: PBMCs. The clonotype comes from a young woman in good health and CMV-seropositive. The chain carries TRBV7-8 and TRBJ1-1; no reliable D call. The CDR3 protein is CASRSGSNTEAFF. The CDR3 DNA follows: TGTGCCAGCAGGTCGGGTTCGAACACTGAAGCTTTCTTT.